This note documents a single T cell receptor beta chain sequence. These data belong to a study of T cell responses to AZD1222 COVID-19 vaccine. Clones were sequenced by immunoSEQ multiplex PCR, and TCRdb holds only the in-frame ones, with some missing. The sample includes fewer than 130,000 clones, about 90% seen only once; the top ten take approximately 15%. CDR3 length: 14 amino acids. Looked up from germline, CDR1 is KGHDR and CDR2 is SFDVKD. V was cut by 7 bases and J by 5 bases, with 15 bases left in between. Sequenced here: peripheral blood, sampled 28 days after the second AZD1222 dose. The TCR originated in an adult who received the AZD1222 COVID-19 vaccine. The chain joins TRBV24-1 to TRBJ2-3, with a possible D match to TRBD2 (6 bases). This chain's CDR3 is CATRSRGTGDTQYF. The CDR3, as DNA: TGTGCCACCAGAAGCCGGGGGACGGGAGATACGCAGTATTTT.